This paragraph covers one T cell receptor (beta chain) sequence. Its cognate antigen is unknown. This specimen belongs to a study of OX40 agonist ivuxolimab in advanced cancers. Background on the study: The drug used for patients, ivuxolimab, was an agonistic anti-OX40 (CD134) antibody. Patients assigned to dose escalation were diagnosed with hepatocellular carcinoma, melanoma, renal cell or head and neck cancer.

Assay used: immunoSEQ multiplex PCR; TCRdb lists only in-frame clones, some missing. The sample shows tens of thousands of clones, approximately 80% of them seen only once. CDR3 length: 13 residues. CDR1 is SGHDN, CDR2 FVKESK, per germline. The V and J ends lost 2 bases and 1 base respectively, with 4 bases between them. Study-level findings and limits: CD8+ T cells were the subset that, on average, had more expanded clones than CD4+.

The gene calls are TRBV14 and TRBJ2-3; D uncertain. This TCR derives from an adult with an advanced solid tumor such as melanoma, head and neck, liver or kidney cancer. This material consisted of CD4+ or CD8+ T cells sorted from blood, taken in a trial of the OX40 agonist ivuxolimab. The CDR3 spells CASSQYRTDTQYF. The CDR3, as DNA: TGTGCCAGCAGCCAATACCGCACAGATACGCAGTATTTT.